The text below deals with one TCR beta chain. The sample comes from a study of PD-L1 blockade in urothelial cancer. At the level of the study: About 90% of the roughly 30 patients were men who had bladder-origin urothelial cancer.

TCRdb's copy holds only in-frame clones and misses some; the assay was immunoSEQ multiplex PCR. In the table there are 75,000 to 100,000 clones, 75% to 90% of which are singletons. J lost 4 bases, V lost 2 bases, and 9 bases had no gene match. Germline V gives CDR1 MNHNY, CDR2 SVGAGI (reference sequence). The CDR3 extends over 16 amino acids. The time point here: peripheral blood 6 weeks after treatment start. The source was PBMCs, collected around atezolizumab (anti-PD-L1) treatment. The sequence derives from a man between 65 and 79 years old with urothelial cancer. The genes are TRBV6-6 and TRBJ1-2, with 8 positions matching TRBD1. DNA of the CDR3: TGTGCCAGCAGTTACGGACAGGGCGCGGCTACCTATGGCTACACCTTC. Protein: CASSYGQGAATYGYTF.